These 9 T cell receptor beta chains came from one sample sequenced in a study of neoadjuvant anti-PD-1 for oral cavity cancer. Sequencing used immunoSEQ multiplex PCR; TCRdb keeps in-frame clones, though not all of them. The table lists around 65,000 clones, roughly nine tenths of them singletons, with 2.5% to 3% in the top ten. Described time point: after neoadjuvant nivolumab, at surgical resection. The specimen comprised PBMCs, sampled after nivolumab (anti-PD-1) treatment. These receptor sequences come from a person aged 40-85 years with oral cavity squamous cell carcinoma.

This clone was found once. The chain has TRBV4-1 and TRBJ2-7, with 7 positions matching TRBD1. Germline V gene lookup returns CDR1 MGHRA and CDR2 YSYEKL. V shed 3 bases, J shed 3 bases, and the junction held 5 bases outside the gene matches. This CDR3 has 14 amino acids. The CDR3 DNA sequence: TGCGCCAGCAGCCAGGGGGACAGTTACTACGAGCAGTACTTC. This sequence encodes CASSQGDSYYEQYF.

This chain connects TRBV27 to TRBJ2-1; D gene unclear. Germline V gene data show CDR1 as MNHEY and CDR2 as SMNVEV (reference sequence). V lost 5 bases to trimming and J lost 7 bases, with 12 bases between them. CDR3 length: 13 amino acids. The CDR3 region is CASSEASWNEQFF. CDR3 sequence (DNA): TGTGCCAGCAGTGAAGCTAGTTGGAATGAGCAGTTCTTC.

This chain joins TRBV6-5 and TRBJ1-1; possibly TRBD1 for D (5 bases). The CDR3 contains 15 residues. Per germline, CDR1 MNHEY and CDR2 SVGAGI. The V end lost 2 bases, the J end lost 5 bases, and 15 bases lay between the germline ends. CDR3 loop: CASSYGGASMTEAFF. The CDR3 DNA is TGTGCCAGCAGTTACGGAGGGGCGAGCATGACTGAAGCTTTCTTT.

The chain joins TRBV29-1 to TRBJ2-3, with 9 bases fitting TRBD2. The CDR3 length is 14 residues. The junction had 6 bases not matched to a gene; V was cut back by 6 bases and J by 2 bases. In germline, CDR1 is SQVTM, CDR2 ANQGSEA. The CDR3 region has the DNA TGCAGCGTGAAGACTAGCGGCTTCACAGATACGCAGTATTTT. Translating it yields CSVKTSGFTDTQYF.

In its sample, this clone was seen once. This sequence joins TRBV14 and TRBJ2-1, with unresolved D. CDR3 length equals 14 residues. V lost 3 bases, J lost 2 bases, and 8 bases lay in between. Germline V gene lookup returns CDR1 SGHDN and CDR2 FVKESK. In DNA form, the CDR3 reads TGTGCCAGCAGCCAGGGGTCCACCTACAATGAGCAGTTCTTC. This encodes CASSQGSTYNEQFF.

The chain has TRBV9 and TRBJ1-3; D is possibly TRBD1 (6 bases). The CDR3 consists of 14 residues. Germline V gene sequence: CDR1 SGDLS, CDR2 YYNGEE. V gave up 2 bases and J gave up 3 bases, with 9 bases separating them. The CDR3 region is CASSVQGIGNTIYF. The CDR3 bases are TGTGCCAGCAGCGTCCAGGGGATTGGAAACACCATATATTTT. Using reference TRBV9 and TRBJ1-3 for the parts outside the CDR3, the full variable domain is DSGVTQTPKHLITATGQRVTLRCSPRSGDLSVYWYQQSLDQGLQFLIQYYNGEERAKGNILERFSAQQFPDLHSELNLSSLELGDSALYFCASSVQGIGNTIYFGEGSWLTVV.

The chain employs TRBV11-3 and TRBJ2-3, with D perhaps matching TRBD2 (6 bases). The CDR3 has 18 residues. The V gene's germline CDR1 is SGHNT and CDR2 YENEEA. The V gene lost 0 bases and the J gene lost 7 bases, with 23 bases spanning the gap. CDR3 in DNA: TGTGCCAGCAGCTTAGATCAAGGAGGGTCGATAAAACAAAATACGCAGTATTTT. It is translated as CASSLDQGGSIKQNTQYF.

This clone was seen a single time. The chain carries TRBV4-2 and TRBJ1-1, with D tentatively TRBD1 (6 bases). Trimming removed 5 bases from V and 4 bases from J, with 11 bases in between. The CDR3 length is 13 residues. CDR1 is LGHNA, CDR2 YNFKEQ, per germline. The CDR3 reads CASSGGPGTEAFF. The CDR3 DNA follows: TGTGCCAGCAGCGGGGGCCCGGGCACTGAAGCTTTCTTT.

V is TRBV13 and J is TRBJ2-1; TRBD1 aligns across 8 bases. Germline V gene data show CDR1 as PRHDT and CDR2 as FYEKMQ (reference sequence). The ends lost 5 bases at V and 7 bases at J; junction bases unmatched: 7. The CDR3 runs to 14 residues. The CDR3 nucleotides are TGTGCCAGCAGCCCCCGACAGGGGTGGAATGAGCAGTTCTTC. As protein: CASSPRQGWNEQFF.